This entry concerns a single T cell receptor beta chain. Its antigen is not known. TCRdb's copy holds only in-frame clones and misses some; the assay was immunoSEQ multiplex PCR. The data hold about 50,000 clones, with over 60% observed a single time. The data were obtained in a study of vaccination effects on CD4 cells after COVID-19. Study summary: Pools of viral peptides were used by the ViraFEST assay to expand antigen-specific CD4+ T cells ahead of sequencing.

A 10-day culture period preceded the isolation of CD4+ T cells. In the cultures, half the medium was exchanged for IL-2 medium on days 3 and 7. V was clipped by 5 bases and J by 2 bases, with 7 bases between them. Per germline, CDR1 MNHNS and CDR2 SASEGT. The length of the CDR3 is 13 residues. The gene calls are TRBV6-1 and TRBJ1-5; possibly TRBD1 for D (6 bases). The sequences come from CD4+ T cells from PBMCs cultured without peptide, collected before COVID-19 vaccination. The source of this sequence is a human donor who received a COVID-19 vaccine. The CDR3 spells CASSSGGNQPQHF. Written as DNA, the CDR3 is TGTGCCAGCAGTTCAGGGGGCAATCAGCCCCAGCATTTT.